A selection of T cell receptor beta chains follows, all from one sample in a study of control samples from healthy donors and cancer patients. The table came from immunoSEQ multiplex PCR; TCRdb's copy has only in-frame clones and leaves some out. The sample contains some 100,000 clones, approximately 84% of which appear only once. Input material: blood. The receptor set was obtained from a woman in her forties or fifties in good health. Each CDR3 is given with its conserved first and last residue. Each record gives: clone size, CDR3 length, V gene, D gene, J gene, CDR3 DNA, CDR3 protein. A D gene is named only where the DNA matches it firmly. For some rows the clone size is stated as once, few or many, or as a class when expanded; others skip it.

>.|14|TRBV11-2|.|TRBJ1-1
TGTGCCAGCAGCTTTGGCGGGGGGAACACTGAAGCTTTCTTT
CASSFGGGNTEAFF
>.|12|TRBV29-1|.|TRBJ2-5
TGCAGCGTTGCGGGGATTCAAGAGACCCAGTACTTC
CSVAGIQETQYF
>once|17|TRBV7-2|.|TRBJ1-5
TGTGCCAGCAGCCTAAAGGGGGGCAGTGGAAGCAATCAGCCCCAGCATTTT
CASSLKGGSGSNQPQHF
>once|13|TRBV2|TRBD1|TRBJ2-5
TGTGCCAGCATCCGGGACAGGCAAGAGACCCAGTACTTC
CASIRDRQETQYF
>.|16|TRBV9|TRBD2|TRBJ2-7
TGTGCCAGCAGCGGGGGGCCTAGCGGGAGATCCTACGAGCAGTACTTC
CASSGGPSGRSYEQYF
>.|15|TRBV27|.|TRBJ1-3
TGTGCCAGCAGTCCCCTCCCAGTGACTGGAAACACCATATATTTT
CASSPLPVTGNTIYF
>.|13|TRBV20-1|.|TRBJ2-1
TGCAGTGCTAGTGGGTATTCCTACAATGAGCAGTTCTTC
CSASGYSYNEQFF
>.|15|TRBV19|.|TRBJ2-2
TGTGCCAGTAAGGTAGGCTCGGCTAACACCGGGGAGCTGTTTTTT
CASKVGSANTGELFF
>.|19|TRBV7-8|TRBD2|TRBJ2-5
TGTGCCAGCAGCTTTTCGACCGGGACTAGCGGGGGGGCCCAAGAGACCCAGTACTTC
CASSFSTGTSGGAQETQYF
>few|17|TRBV6-1|.|TRBJ1-6
TGTGCCAGCAGTGAAGCGGTTGGGGGGTCCTCTCGATCACCCCTCCACTTT
CASSEAVGGSSRSPLHF
>.|16|TRBV23-1|.|TRBJ1-5
TGCGCCAGCAGTCAATCACGTCGGTGGCTCAATCAGCCCCAGCATTTT
CASSQSRRWLNQPQHF
>.|16|TRBV2|.|TRBJ1-6
TGTGCCAGCAGAGATATAGTCGGAGCTTATAATTCACCCCTCCACTTT
CASRDIVGAYNSPLHF
>.|16|TRBV4-1|TRBD2|TRBJ2-3
TGCGCCAGCAGCCAAGAGGGAGGGAGGGTTGGAGATACGCAGTATTTT
CASSQEGGRVGDTQYF
>.|16|TRBV5-1|.|TRBJ2-7
TGCGCCAGCAGCCGTTGGATCGAACGGGGCGAGAACGAGCAGTACTTC
CASSRWIERGENEQYF
>.|14|TRBV11-3|.|TRBJ2-1
TGTGCCAGCAGCTTAGATCCATCCTACAATGAGCAGTTCTTC
CASSLDPSYNEQFF
>.|16|TRBV15|TRBD2|TRBJ2-1
TGTGCCACCGCCGTCTCAGGGACTAGCATATACAATGAGCAGTTCTTC
CATAVSGTSIYNEQFF
>.|12|TRBV30|.|TRBJ1-2
TGTGCCTGGAGTGACCCCCTCGGTGGCTACACCTTC
CAWSDPLGGYTF
>.|14|TRBV5-4|.|TRBJ1-6
TGTGCCAGCAGCTTGGAGGGTTCGTGGACACCCCTCCACTTT
CASSLEGSWTPLHF
>.|14|TRBV5-4|TRBD1|TRBJ2-7
TGTGCCAGCAGCTTGTGGGGACAGTACTACGAGCAGTACTTC
CASSLWGQYYEQYF
>.|12|TRBV6-2/TRBV6-3|.|TRBJ2-3
TGTGCCAGCAGCTACTGGACAGATACGCAGTATTTT
CASSYWTDTQYF
>.|14|TRBV5-6|.|TRBJ1-1
TGTGCCAGCAGCTTCCGGGCGAAGGGGACTGAAGCTTTCTTT
CASSFRAKGTEAFF
>.|17|TRBV30|TRBD2|TRBJ2-3
TGTGCCTGGACACAAGGCTATGCCAGGGACTACACAGATACGCAGTATTTT
CAWTQGYARDYTDTQYF
>.|13|TRBV30|.|TRBJ1-2
TGTGCCTGGAGTGTACCCGGGGCCTATGGCTACACCTTC
CAWSVPGAYGYTF
>.|15|TRBV11-2|TRBD1|TRBJ2-3
TGTGCCAGCAGCATCGGACAGGTTTATGCAGATACGCAGTATTTT
CASSIGQVYADTQYF
>.|15|TRBV4-3|.|TRBJ2-5
TGCGCCAGCAGCCATGCAGCGGGCCCCCAAGAGACCCAGTACTTC
CASSHAAGPQETQYF
>.|13|TRBV5-5|.|TRBJ2-7
TGTGCCAGCAGCTTGTACAGGGAGTACGAGCAGTACTTC
CASSLYREYEQYF
>.|13|TRBV5-1|.|TRBJ2-7
TGCGCCAGCAGCTCCCGGACGGATTACGAGCAGTACTTC
CASSSRTDYEQYF
>few|13|TRBV2|.|TRBJ2-6
TGTGCCAGAGGTAGCTCTGGGGCCAACGTCCTGACTTTC
CARGSSGANVLTF
>.|13|TRBV6-5|.|TRBJ2-1
TGTGCCAGCATCGAAAGGTCCTACAATGAGCAGTTCTTC
CASIERSYNEQFF
>once|12|TRBV11-3|.|TRBJ1-2
TGTGCCAGCAGCAACTTAGGGGATGGCTACACCTTC
CASSNLGDGYTF
>.|13|TRBV11-1|.|TRBJ1-2
TGTGCCAGCAGCCCCCCGAAAGGGGATGGCTACACCTTC
CASSPPKGDGYTF
>medium-sized|17|TRBV7-9|.|TRBJ2-1
TGTGCCAGCAGCTTAGGTTGGAGGGGACGAATTTGGAATGAGCAGTTCTTC
CASSLGWRGRIWNEQFF
>.|12|TRBV28|.|TRBJ1-4
TGTGCCAGCAGTTTTCTCGGGACTCATCCGTTTTTT
CASSFLGTHPFF
>.|15|TRBV7-8|.|TRBJ1-5
TGTGCCAGCAGCTTAGACCCGGGCCCGAATCAGCCCCAGCATTTT
CASSLDPGPNQPQHF